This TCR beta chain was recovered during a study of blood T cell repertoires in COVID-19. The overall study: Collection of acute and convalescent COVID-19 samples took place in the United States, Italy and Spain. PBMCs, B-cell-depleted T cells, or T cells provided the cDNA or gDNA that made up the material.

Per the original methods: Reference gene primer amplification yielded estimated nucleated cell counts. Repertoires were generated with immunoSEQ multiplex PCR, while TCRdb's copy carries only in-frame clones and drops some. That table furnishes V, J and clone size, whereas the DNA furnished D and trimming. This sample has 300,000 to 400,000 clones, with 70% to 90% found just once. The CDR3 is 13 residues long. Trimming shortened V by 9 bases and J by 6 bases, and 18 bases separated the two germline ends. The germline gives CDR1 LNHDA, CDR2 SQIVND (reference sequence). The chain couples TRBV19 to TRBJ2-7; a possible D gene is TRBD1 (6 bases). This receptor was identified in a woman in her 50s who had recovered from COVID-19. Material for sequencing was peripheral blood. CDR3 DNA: TGTGCCAGCTCCGGGACATTATTAGCCGAGCAGTACTTC. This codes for CASSGTLLAEQYF.